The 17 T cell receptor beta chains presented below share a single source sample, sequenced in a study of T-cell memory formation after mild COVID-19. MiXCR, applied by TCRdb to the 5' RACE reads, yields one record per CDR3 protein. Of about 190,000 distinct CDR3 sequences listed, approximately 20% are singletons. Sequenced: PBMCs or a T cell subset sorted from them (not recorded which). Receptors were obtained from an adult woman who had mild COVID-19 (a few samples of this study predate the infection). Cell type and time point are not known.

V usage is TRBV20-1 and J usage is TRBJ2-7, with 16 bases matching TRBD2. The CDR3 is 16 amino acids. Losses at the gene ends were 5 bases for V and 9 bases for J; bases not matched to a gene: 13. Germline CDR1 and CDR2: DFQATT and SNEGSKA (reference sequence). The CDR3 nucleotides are TGCAGTGCTGGGAAGGGACTAGCGGGAGGGCCAGGAACGCAGTACTTC. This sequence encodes CSAGKGLAGGPGTQYF.

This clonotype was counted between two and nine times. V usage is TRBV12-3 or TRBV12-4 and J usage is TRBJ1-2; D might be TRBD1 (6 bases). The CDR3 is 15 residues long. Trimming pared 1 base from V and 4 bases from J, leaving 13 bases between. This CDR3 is CASSLGGARGYGYTF. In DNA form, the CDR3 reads TGTGCCAGCAGTTTAGGGGGGGCGCGGGGCTATGGCTACACCTTC.

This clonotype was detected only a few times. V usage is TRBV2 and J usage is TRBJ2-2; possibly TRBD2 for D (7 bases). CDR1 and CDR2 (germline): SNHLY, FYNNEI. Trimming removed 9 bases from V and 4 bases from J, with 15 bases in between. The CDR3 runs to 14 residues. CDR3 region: CARGVGGPTGELFF. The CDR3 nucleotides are TGTGCCAGAGGGGTCGGGGGGCCCACCGGGGAGCTGTTTTTT.

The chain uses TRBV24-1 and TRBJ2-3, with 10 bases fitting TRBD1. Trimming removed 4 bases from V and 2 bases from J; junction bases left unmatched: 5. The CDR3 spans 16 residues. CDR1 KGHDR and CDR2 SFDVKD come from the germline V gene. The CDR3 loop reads CATSDPGQGTTDTQYF. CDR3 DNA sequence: TGTGCCACCAGTGACCCGGGACAGGGGACCACAGATACGCAGTATTTT.

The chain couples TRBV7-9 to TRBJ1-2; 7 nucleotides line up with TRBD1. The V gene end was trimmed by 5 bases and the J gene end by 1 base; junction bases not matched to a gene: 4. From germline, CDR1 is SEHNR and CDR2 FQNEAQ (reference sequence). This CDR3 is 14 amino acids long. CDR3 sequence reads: CASSPRGGNYGYTF. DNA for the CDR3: TGTGCCAGCAGCCCCAGGGGGGGTAACTATGGCTACACCTTC. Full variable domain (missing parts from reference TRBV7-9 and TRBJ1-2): DTGVSQNPRHKITKRGQNVTFRCDPISEHNRLYWYRQTLGQGPEFLTYFQNEAQLEKSRLLSDRFSAERPKGSFSTLEIQRTEQGDSAMYLCASSPRGGNYGYTFGSGTRLTVV.

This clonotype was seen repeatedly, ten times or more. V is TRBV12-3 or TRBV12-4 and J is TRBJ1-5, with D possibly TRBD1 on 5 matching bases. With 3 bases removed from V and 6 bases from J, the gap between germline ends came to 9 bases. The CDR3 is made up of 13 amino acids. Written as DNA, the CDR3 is TGTGCCAGCAGTTTGAGGGGTTCTCAGCCCCAGCATTTT. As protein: CASSLRGSQPQHF.

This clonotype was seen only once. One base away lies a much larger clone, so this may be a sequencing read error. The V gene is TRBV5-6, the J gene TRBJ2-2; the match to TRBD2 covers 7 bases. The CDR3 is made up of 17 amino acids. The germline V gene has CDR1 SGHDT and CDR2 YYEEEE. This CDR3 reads CASSFRGGSLNTGEMFF. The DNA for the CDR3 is TGTGCCAGCAGCTTTCGGGGCGGGAGCTTGAACACCGGGGAGATGTTTTTT.

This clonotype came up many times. The CDR3 sequence: CASSPKRAGDQETQYF. Written as DNA, the CDR3 is TGTGCCAGCAGCCCTAAGCGTGCGGGGGATCAAGAGACCCAGTACTTC. The chain combines TRBV7-2 with TRBJ2-5, with TRBD2 identical over 7 bases. The length of the CDR3 is 16 residues. The V segment lost 5 bases and the J segment 2 bases; nucleotides outside the gene matches: 11. Germline V gene sequence: CDR1 SGHTA, CDR2 FQGNSA.

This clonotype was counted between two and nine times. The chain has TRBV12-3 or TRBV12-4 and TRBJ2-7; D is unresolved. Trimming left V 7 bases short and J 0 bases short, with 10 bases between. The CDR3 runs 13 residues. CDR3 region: CASTDRGSYEQYF. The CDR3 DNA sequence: TGTGCCAGCACCGACCGCGGCTCCTACGAGCAGTACTTC.

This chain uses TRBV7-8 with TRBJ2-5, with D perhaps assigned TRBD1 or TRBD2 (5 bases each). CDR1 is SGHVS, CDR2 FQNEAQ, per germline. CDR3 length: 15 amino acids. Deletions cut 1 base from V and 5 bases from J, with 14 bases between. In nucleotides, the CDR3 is TGTGCCAGCAGCTTAGGTCAGGGACGAGGGGAGACCCAGTACTTC. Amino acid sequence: CASSLGQGRGETQYF.

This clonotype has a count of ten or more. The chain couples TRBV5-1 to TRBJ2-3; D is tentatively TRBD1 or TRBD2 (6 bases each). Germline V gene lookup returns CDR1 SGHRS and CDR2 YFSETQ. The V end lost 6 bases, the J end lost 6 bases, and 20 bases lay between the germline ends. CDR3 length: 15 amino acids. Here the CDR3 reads CASNPGGAGGDTQYF. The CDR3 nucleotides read TGCGCCAGCAACCCCGGGGGTGCCGGGGGCGATACGCAGTATTTT.

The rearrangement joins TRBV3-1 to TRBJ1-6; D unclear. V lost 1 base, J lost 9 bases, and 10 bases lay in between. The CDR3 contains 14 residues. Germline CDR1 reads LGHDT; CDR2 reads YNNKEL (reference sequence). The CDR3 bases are TGTGCCAGCAGCCAAGTGGGAAGGAGTTCACCCCTCCACTTT. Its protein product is CASSQVGRSSPLHF. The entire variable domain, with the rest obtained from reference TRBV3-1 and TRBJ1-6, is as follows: DTAVSQTPKYLVTQMGNDKSIKCEQNLGHDTMYWYKQDSKKFLKIMFSYNNKELIINETVPNRFSPKSPDKAHLNLHINSLELGDSAVYFCASSQVGRSSPLHFGNGTRLTVT.

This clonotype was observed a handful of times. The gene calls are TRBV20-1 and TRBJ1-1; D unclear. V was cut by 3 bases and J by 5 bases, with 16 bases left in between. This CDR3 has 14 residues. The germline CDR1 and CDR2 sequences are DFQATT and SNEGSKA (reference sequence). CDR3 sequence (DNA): TGCAGTGCTAGTAGTCGCTCTAAAAGGACTGAAGCTTTCTTT. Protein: CSASSRSKRTEAFF.

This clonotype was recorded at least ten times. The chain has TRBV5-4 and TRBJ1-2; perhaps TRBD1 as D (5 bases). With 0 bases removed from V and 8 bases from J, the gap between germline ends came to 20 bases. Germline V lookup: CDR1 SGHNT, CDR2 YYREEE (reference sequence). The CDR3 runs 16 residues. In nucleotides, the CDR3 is TGTGCCAGCAGCTTGGATCCGGGACCGAGGACTGGAGGCTACACCTTC. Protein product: CASSLDPGPRTGGYTF. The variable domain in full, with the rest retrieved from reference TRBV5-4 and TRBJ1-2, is ETGVTQSPTHLIKTRGQQVTLRCSSQSGHNTVSWYQQALGQGPQFIFQYYREEENGRGNFPPRFSGLQFPNYSSELNVNALELDDSALYLCASSLDPGPRTGGYTFGSGTRLTVV.

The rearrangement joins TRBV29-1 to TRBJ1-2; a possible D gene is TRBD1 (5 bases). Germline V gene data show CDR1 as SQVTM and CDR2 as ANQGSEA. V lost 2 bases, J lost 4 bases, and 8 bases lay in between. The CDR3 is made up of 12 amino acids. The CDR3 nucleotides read TGCAGCGTTGAAACGGGGGTCTATGGCTACACCTTC. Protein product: CSVETGVYGYTF.

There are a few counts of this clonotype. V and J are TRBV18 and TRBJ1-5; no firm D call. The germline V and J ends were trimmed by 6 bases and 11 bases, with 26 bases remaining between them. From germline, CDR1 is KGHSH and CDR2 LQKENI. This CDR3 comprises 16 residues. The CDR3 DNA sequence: TGTGCCAGCTCCCAGGTAGCGCGGGCAGAACCCGGGTCCCAGCATTTT. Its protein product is CASSQVARAEPGSQHF.

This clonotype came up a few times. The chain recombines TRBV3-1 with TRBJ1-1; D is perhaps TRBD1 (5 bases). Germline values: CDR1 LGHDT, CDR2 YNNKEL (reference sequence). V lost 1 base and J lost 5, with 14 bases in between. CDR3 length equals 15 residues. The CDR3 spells CASSQGAGVSTEAFF. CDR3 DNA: TGTGCCAGCAGCCAAGGCGCGGGGGTCAGTACTGAAGCTTTCTTT.